This T cell receptor beta chain stems from a study of blood T cell repertoires in COVID-19. Whole-study context: Samples of COVID-19 (acute and convalescent) were obtained from the United States, Italy and Spain.

The age range of participants was about 18 to 89 years, with residence in roughly 25 US areas. Cohorts were determined from participant-reported clinical history. Original handling: The authors estimated nucleated cell counts from reference gene primer amplification. The protocol was immunoSEQ multiplex PCR, while the TCRdb copy is restricted to in-frame clones and leaves out a portion. D and trimming were read from the DNA, whereas the V and J calls and clone size are those reported in that table. Of 380,000 or so clones listed, over 75% are singletons. The receptor was derived from a woman in her 30s with acute COVID-19. Sequencing was performed on PBMCs or T cells enriched from blood (not recorded which).

CDR3 nucleotides: TGTGCCAGTAGTAGGTTAGCGGGGAACACCGGGGAGCTGTTTTTT. Protein sequence: CASSRLAGNTGELFF. The chain uses TRBV19 and TRBJ2-2; TRBD2 aligns across 7 bases. The CDR3 contains 15 residues. The trim removed 4 bases at V and 1 base at J, leaving 3 bases unmatched. Looked up from germline, CDR1 is LNHDA and CDR2 is SQIVND (reference sequence).